Each of the 10 T cell receptor beta chains below was sequenced from the same sample in a study of blood T cell repertoires in COVID-19. The data were produced by immunoSEQ multiplex PCR, yet TCRdb's version contains in-frame clones alone and is incomplete. The table records some 370,000 clones, around 87% of them present only once. The material sequenced was peripheral blood. These receptors were taken from a woman aged 30 to 39 with COVID-19, enrolled during active disease.

In its sample, this clone was seen once. The chain links TRBV28 to TRBJ2-7, with D maybe TRBD1 (6 bases). The CDR3 runs to 14 residues. Trimming took off 2 bases at V and 7 bases at J, with 15 bases between the two ends. In germline, CDR1 is MDHEN, CDR2 SYDVKM. The CDR3 loop is CASSLPPLGAEQYF. CDR3 DNA: TGTGCCAGCAGTTTACCCCCATTGGGGGCTGAGCAGTACTTC.

The V and J genes are TRBV2 and TRBJ2-3; D is possibly TRBD2 (6 bases). V was shortened by 7 bases and J by 2 bases, with 13 bases between the two germline ends. This CDR3 has 14 amino acids. Germline-derived CDR1 and CDR2 are SNHLY and FYNNEI. CDR3 DNA: TGTGCCAGCAAGGAGGGGATCCACACAGATACGCAGTATTTT. Amino acids: CASKEGIHTDTQYF.

CDR3 sequence reads: CASRKLGQGAETQYF. The CDR3 nucleotides read TGTGCCAGCAGGAAACTGGGACAGGGGGCAGAGACCCAGTACTTC. The rearrangement links TRBV6-5 to TRBJ2-5, with 12 bases identical to TRBD1. This CDR3 comprises 15 residues. V lost 6 bases to trimming and J lost 4 bases; unmatched junction nucleotides: 6. The germline gives CDR1 MNHEY, CDR2 SVGAGI.

This chain links TRBV6-2 or TRBV6-3 with TRBJ2-2; 8 nucleotides agree with TRBD2. The CDR3 is 16 residues long. Germline trimming cut 5 bases from V and 5 bases from J; bases unmatched to any gene: 10. Germline CDR1 MNHEY, CDR2 SVGEGT. CDR3 coding DNA: TGTGCCAGCAGTAACCCAGGGGCTAGCGGGACCGGGGAGCTGTTTTTT. This codes for CASSNPGASGTGELFF.

The table lists this clone with a count of one. The chain links TRBV21-1 to TRBJ1-1; the DNA was not used to check the table's D call, TRBD1. TRBV21-1 is described as a pseudogene. The CDR3 extends over 14 amino acids. Here the CDR3 reads CASSKGSGETEAFF. The CDR3 region has the DNA TGTGCCAGCAGCAAAGGTTCAGGGGAAACTGAAGCTTTCTTT.

This clone turned up a few times. This chain links TRBV30 with TRBJ1-5, with D hard to call. From germline, CDR1 is GTSNPN and CDR2 SVGIG (reference sequence). Trimming shortened V by 1 base and J by 2 bases, and 9 bases separated the two germline ends. The CDR3 loop spans 14 amino acids. Written as DNA, the CDR3 is TGTGCCTGGAGTGGTACTAGCCGCAATCAGCCCCAGCATTTT. This translates into CAWSGTSRNQPQHF.

CDR3: CAWNWGGRDEAFF. In nucleotides, the CDR3 is TGTGCCTGGAACTGGGGAGGTCGAGATGAAGCTTTCTTT. The chain recombines TRBV30 with TRBJ1-1; D is uncertain. Germline CDR1 is GTSNPN and CDR2 is SVGIG (reference sequence). Trimming cost V 4 bases and J 7 bases, with 16 bases left between them. The CDR3 sequence is 13 residues long.

The chain employs TRBV5-1 and TRBJ2-2; 9 positions match TRBD1. The CDR3 runs to 15 residues. Germline-derived CDR1 and CDR2 are SGHRS and YFSETQ. The V segment lost 2 bases and the J segment 7 bases; nucleotides outside the gene matches: 6. CDR3 amino acids: CASSFKQGAIGELFF. In DNA form, the CDR3 reads TGCGCCAGCAGCTTCAAACAGGGGGCTATCGGGGAGCTGTTTTTT.

The count of this clone is one. The rearrangement links TRBV2 to TRBJ2-3; D gene uncertain. This CDR3 is 15 amino acids long. The V gene lost 4 bases and the J gene lost 0 bases, with 11 bases spanning the gap. Germline CDR1 and CDR2: SNHLY and FYNNEI. DNA for the CDR3: TGTGCCAGCAGTGCTTCCTCAACTAGCACAGATACGCAGTATTTT. Its translation is CASSASSTSTDTQYF.

The chain combines TRBV7-2 with TRBJ2-3; tentative D call: TRBD2 (6 bases). V lost 5 bases and J 0 bases, leaving 12 bases between the germline ends. Germline-derived CDR1 and CDR2 are SGHTA and FQGNSA. The CDR3 consists of 15 residues. The CDR3 nucleotides are TGTGCCAGCAGCCTTAGCGGTCAGAGCACAGATACGCAGTATTTT. Residues: CASSLSGQSTDTQYF.